Described below is a single TCR beta chain sequence and its context. The antigen remains undetermined. Sequencing used immunoSEQ multiplex PCR; TCRdb keeps in-frame clones, though not all of them. The data contain around 160,000 clones, about 87% of them singletons. The CDR3 length is 14 residues. Trimming left V 0 bases short and J 3 bases short, with 9 bases between. CDR1 and CDR2 (germline): SGDLS, YYNGEE. The sample originates from a study of T cell responses to AZD1222 COVID-19 vaccine. The study's findings and limits: Donors were mostly white British, more females; clonal diversity possibly underestimated. Spike-specific TCR breadth and depth went up after people got two AZD1222 doses. Seropositive AZD1222 recipients at baseline numbered only 6 or 7.

The sequencing used peripheral blood, collected on day 0 of AZD1222 vaccination. The clonotype comes from an adult in good health. The rearrangement joins TRBV9 to TRBJ2-5; D gene unclear. CDR3 coding DNA: TGTGCCAGCAGCGTAGAGGGCGGAAAAGAGACCCAGTACTTC. Translating gives CASSVEGGKETQYF.